The 6 T cell receptor beta chains below come from one sample, sequenced in a study of blood T cells in healthy people across ages. Primers used in a second PCR of roughly 6 to 12 cycles were a sample-barcoded 5' primer and a J-beta primer mix. Via MiXCR, TCRdb re-called the 5' RACE reads, giving one row per CDR3 protein. The data show roughly 1.5 million distinct CDR3 sequences, under 55% seen once. The sample taken for sequencing was blood. Source of these receptors: a woman between 18 and 30 years old in good health.

This clonotype came up once. This chain uses TRBV7-3 with TRBJ1-4, with D maybe TRBD1 (5 bases). Germline V gene sequence: CDR1 SGHTA, CDR2 FQGTGA. Trimming pared 8 bases from V and 6 bases from J, leaving 10 bases between. This CDR3 has 12 amino acids. As DNA, the CDR3 is TGTGCCAGCCCTCTGGGACATGAAAAACTGTTTTTT. Protein: CASPLGHEKLFF.

The chain uses TRBV20-1 and TRBJ2-7; D not certain. Germline CDR1 DFQATT, CDR2 SNEGSKA (reference sequence). This CDR3 has 13 residues. Trimming removed 6 bases at V and 6 bases at J, with 18 bases between. This chain's CDR3 is CSAQTSSTSEQYF. The CDR3 DNA sequence: TGCAGTGCCCAGACATCCTCGACCTCCGAGCAGTACTTC.

The chain combines TRBV24-1 with TRBJ2-1, with D possibly matching TRBD1 (6 bases). Per germline, CDR1 KGHDR and CDR2 SFDVKD. The CDR3 loop spans 14 amino acids. V lost 4 bases and J 6 bases, leaving 12 bases between the germline ends. CDR3 sequence (DNA): TGTGCCACCAGTGAAGGGACATCCCTCAATGAGCAGTTCTTC. Protein: CATSEGTSLNEQFF.

This clonotype was seen a handful of times. The rearrangement links TRBV29-1 to TRBJ1-1; 8 nucleotides align to TRBD1. Germline lookup yields CDR1 SQVTM and CDR2 ANQGSEA. CDR3 size: 14 residues. Trimming took 7 bases from V and 5 from J; bases not matched to a gene: 12. Here the CDR3 DNA reads TGCAGCGCTCGAATCACAGGGGGGGCAACTGAAGCTTTCTTT. As protein: CSARITGGATEAFF.

The chain couples TRBV7-8 to TRBJ2-7; D possibly matches TRBD1 or TRBD2 (5 bases each). V lost 2 bases and J 5 bases, leaving 16 bases between the germline ends. The CDR3 is 15 residues long. From germline, CDR1 is SGHVS and CDR2 FQNEAQ. The chain's CDR3 is CASSLPGAQGDEQYF. CDR3 DNA sequence: TGTGCCAGCAGCTTACCCGGGGCCCAAGGAGACGAGCAGTACTTC. Filled out from reference TRBV7-8 and TRBJ2-7, the complete variable domain reads GAGVSQSPRYKVAKRGQDVALRCDPISGHVSLFWYQQALGQGPEFLTYFQNEAQLDKSGLPSDRFFAERPEGSVSTLKIQRTQQEDSAVYLCASSLPGAQGDEQYFGPGTRLTVT.

The chain combines TRBV9 with TRBJ1-1; TRBD1 aligns across 7 bases. This CDR3 region has 17 residues. Germline CDR1 SGDLS, CDR2 YYNGEE. V gave up 0 bases and J gave up 4 bases; unmatched junction bases: 12. The CDR3 here is CASSVGYRGSLGTEAFF. The CDR3 nucleotides read TGTGCCAGCAGCGTAGGATACAGGGGATCCTTAGGCACTGAAGCTTTCTTT.